This TCR beta chain was identified in a study of radiotherapy plus CTLA-4 blockade in lung cancer. Study overall: Of the patients, about 20% showed objective responses and under 40% attained disease control.

Clones were sequenced by immunoSEQ multiplex PCR, and TCRdb holds only the in-frame ones, with some missing. The sample carries roughly 50,000 clones, 70% to 85% recorded once. Study outcomes and limitations: How blood T cell clones changed early, along with interferon-beta, reportedly forecast response best. Tumor-origin TCR clones grew in blood after radiotherapy plus ipilimumab.

The germline CDR1 and CDR2 sequences are MGHRA and YSYEKL. CDR3 length: 18 amino acids. The V and J ends lost 1 base and 2 bases, in that order; junction bases with no gene match: 13. Patients in the study, people with chemo-refractory metastatic non-small-cell lung cancer, received focal radiation plus ipilimumab CTLA-4 blockade. On this clone itself: Its antigen remains unidentified.

The sample in question was peripheral blood, obtained from a patient treated with radiotherapy plus ipilimumab. The chain joins TRBV4-1 to TRBJ2-7; 8 nucleotides match TRBD1. The receptor was isolated from a human donor with non-small cell lung cancer who had a partial response to radiotherapy plus ipilimumab. The chain's CDR3 is CASSQVADRTGHPYEQYF. CDR3 DNA: TGCGCCAGCAGCCAAGTAGCCGATCGGACAGGGCACCCCTACGAGCAGTACTTC.